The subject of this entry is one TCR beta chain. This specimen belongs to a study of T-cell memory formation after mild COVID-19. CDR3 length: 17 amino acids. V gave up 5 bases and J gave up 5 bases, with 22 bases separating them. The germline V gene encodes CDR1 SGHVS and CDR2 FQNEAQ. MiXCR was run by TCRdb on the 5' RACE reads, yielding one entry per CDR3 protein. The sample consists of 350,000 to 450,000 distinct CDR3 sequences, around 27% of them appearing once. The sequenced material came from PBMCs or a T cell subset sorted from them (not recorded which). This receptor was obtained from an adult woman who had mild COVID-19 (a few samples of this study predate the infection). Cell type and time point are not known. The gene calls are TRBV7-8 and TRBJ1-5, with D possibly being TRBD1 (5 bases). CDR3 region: CASSLLSKHRGDQPQHF. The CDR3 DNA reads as TGTGCCAGCAGCCTTCTCAGTAAACACCGAGGGGATCAGCCCCAGCATTTT.